This section outlines one T cell receptor beta chain sequence together with its context. This entry belongs to a study of CD8 T cells in Susac syndrome. This CDR3 contains 14 residues. Per germline, CDR1 KGHSH and CDR2 LQKENI. J was trimmed by 3 bases and V by 4 bases; bases with no gene match: 3. Healthy donors constituted the control group, matched for age and sex. TEMRA cells were enriched by FACS, while CD8+ and CD4+ T cells were obtained through a negative isolation that was performed magnetically. With random hexamers, about 0.5 to 1 ug RNA was reverse transcribed. Amplification of TCR beta CDR3 spanned 54 Vbeta and 13 Jbeta via immunoSEQ multiplex PCR. MiXCR was run by TCRdb on the immunoSEQ multiplex PCR reads, yielding one entry per CDR3 protein. The sample holds approximately 150,000 distinct CDR3 sequences, about 90% seen once.

This clonotype was obtained from a human donor in good health. This chain links TRBV18 with TRBJ2-5; 9 bases match TRBD1. The sequencing sample was made of CD4+ T cells from PBMCs. In nucleotides, the CDR3 is TGTGCCAGCTCACGCCGGGACAGGGAAGAGACCCAGTACTTC. Its protein product is CASSRRDREETQYF. The full variable domain, completed using reference TRBV18 and TRBJ2-5, is NAGVMQNPRHLVRRRGQEARLRCSPMKGHSHVYWYRQLPEEGLKFMVYLQKENIIDESGMPKERFSAEFPKEGPSILRIQQVVRGDSAAYFCASSRRDREETQYFGPGTRLLVL.